The entry below gives a single TCR beta chain sequence along with its context. The CDR3 is made up of 17 amino acids. The germline V gene encodes CDR1 MNHNS and CDR2 SASEGT. After removal of 4 bases from V and 0 bases from J, the junction contained 9 bases not matched to a gene. The data originate from a study of T cell changes during pregnancy in multiple sclerosis. Sequencing was performed with immunoSEQ multiplex PCR; in TCRdb, only in-frame clones are kept and a portion is missing. The sample holds around 63,000 clones, roughly 92% seen once. The TCR sequence derives from a female donor in good health, enrolled as a control in a pregnancy study. The chain uses TRBV6-1 and TRBJ1-3; TRBD1 matches at 7 bases. Material: peripheral blood, obtained in the third trimester of pregnancy. DNA of the CDR3: TGTGCCAGCAGTGTCAGACAGGGCGCCGACTCTGGAAACACCATATATTTT. Translation: CASSVRQGADSGNTIYF.